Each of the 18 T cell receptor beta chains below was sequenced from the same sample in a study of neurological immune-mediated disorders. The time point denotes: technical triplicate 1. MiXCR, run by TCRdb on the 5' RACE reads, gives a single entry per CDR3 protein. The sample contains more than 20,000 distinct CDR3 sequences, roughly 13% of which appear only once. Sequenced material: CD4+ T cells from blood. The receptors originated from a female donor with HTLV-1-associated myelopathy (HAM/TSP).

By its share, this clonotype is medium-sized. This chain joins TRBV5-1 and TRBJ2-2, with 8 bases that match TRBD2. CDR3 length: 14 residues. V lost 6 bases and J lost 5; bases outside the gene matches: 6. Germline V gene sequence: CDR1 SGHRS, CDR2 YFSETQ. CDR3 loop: CASKAGASTGELFF. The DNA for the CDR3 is TGCGCCAGCAAAGCGGGAGCGAGTACCGGGGAGCTGTTTTTT. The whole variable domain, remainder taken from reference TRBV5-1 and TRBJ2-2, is KAGVTQTPRYLIKTRGQQVTLSCSPISGHRSVSWYQQTPGQGLQFLFEYFSETQRNKGNFPGRFSGRQFSNSRSEMNVSTLELGDSALYLCASKAGASTGELFFGEGSRLTVL.

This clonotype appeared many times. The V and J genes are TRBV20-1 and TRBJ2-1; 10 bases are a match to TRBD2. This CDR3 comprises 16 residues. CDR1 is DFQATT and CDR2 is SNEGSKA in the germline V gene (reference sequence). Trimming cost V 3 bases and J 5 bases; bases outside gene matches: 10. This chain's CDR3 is CSARVHGTSEHNEQFF. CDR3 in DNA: TGCAGTGCTAGGGTCCATGGGACTAGCGAACACAATGAGCAGTTCTTC.

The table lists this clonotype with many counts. The CDR3 protein is CASSYGTADYGYTF. The CDR3 DNA is TGTGCCAGCAGCTACGGGACAGCAGACTATGGCTACACCTTC. V is TRBV7-9 and J is TRBJ1-2; 7 bases are a match to TRBD1. Germline V CDR1 and CDR2: SEHNR, FQNEAQ (reference sequence). The V gene end was trimmed by 4 bases and the J gene end by 3 bases; junction bases not matched to a gene: 5. The CDR3 covers 14 residues.

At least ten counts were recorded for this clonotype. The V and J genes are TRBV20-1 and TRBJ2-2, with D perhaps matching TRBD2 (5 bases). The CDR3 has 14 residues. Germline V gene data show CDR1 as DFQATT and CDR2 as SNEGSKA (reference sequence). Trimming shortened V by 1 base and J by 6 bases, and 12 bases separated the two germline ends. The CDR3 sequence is CSARALGGAGELFF. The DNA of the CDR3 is TGCAGTGCTAGAGCGCTAGGAGGAGCCGGGGAGCTGTTTTTT.

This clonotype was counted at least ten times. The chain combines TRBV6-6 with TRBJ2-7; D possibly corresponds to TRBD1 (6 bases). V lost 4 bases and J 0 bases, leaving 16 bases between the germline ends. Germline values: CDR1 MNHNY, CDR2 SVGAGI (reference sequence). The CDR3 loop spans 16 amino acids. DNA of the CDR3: TGTGCCAGCAGTTCCCCATCGGGACATAACTCCTACGAGCAGTACTTC. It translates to CASSSPSGHNSYEQYF.

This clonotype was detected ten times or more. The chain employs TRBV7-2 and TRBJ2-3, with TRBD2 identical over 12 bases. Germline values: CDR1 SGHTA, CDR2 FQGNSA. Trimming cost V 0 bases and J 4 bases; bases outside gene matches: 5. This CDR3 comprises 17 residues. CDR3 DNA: TGTGCCAGCAGCTTAGCTCTAGCGGGGGGGCCCGCAGATACGCAGTATTTT. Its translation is CASSLALAGGPADTQYF.

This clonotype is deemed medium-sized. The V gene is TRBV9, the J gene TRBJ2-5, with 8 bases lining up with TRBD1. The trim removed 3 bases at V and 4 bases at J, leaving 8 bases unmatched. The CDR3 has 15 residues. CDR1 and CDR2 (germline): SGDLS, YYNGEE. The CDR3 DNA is TGTGCCAGCAGCGCGACAGGGGTGAGAGGAGAGACCCAGTACTTC. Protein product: CASSATGVRGETQYF.

In DNA, the CDR3 is TGCAGCCCATATCCGGGACTAGCGGGAGTGATGACCCAGTACTTC. This sequence encodes CSPYPGLAGVMTQYF. This rearrangement joins TRBV29-1 to TRBJ2-5; the match to TRBD2 covers 14 bases. Germline-derived CDR1 and CDR2 are SQVTM and ANQGSEA. J gave up 7 bases and V 8 bases, and 12 bases lay outside the gene matches. The CDR3 consists of 15 residues.

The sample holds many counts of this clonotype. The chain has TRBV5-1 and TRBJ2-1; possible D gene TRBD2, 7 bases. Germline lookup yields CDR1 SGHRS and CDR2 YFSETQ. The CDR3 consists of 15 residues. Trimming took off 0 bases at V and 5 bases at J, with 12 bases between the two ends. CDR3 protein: CASSLAAGAHNEQFF. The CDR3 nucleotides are TGCGCCAGCAGCTTGGCGGCGGGGGCTCACAATGAGCAGTTCTTC.

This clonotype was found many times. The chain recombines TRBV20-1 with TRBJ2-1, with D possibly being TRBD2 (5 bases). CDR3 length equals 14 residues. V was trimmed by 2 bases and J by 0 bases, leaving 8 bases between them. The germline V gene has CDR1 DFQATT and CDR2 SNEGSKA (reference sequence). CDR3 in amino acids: CSARPGISYNEQFF. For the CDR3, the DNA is TGCAGTGCTAGACCCGGGATCTCCTACAATGAGCAGTTCTTC.

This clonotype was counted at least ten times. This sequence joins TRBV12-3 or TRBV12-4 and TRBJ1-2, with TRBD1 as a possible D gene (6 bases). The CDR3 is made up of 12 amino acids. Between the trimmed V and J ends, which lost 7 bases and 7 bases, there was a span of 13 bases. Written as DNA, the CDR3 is TGTGCCAGCATCGGAGGGGGTGGTGGCTACACCTTC. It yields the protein CASIGGGGGYTF.

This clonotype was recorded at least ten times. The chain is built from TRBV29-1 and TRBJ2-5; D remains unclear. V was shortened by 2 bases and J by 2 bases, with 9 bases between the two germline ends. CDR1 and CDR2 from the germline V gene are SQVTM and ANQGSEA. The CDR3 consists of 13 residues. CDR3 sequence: CSVELAEQETQYF. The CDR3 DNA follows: TGCAGCGTTGAACTGGCGGAGCAAGAGACCCAGTACTTC. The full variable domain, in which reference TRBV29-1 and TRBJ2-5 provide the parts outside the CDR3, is SAVISQKPSRDICQRGTSLTIQCQVDSQVTMMFWYRQQPGQSLTLIATANQGSEATYESGFVIDKFPISRPNLTFSTLTVSNMSPEDSSIYLCSVELAEQETQYFGPGTRLLVL.

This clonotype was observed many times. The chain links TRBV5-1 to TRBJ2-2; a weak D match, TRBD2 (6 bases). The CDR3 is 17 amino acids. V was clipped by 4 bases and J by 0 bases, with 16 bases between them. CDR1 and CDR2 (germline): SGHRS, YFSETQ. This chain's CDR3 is CASSPGDRGTNTGELFF. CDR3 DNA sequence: TGCGCCAGCAGCCCGGGGGACCGGGGTACGAACACCGGGGAGCTGTTTTTT.

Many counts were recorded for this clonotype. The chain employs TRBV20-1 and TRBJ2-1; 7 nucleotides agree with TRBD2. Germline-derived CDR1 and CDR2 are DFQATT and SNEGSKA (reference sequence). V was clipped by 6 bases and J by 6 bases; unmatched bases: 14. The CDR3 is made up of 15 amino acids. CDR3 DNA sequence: TGCAGTGCGCCGTTGCTAGCGGAAACGACCAATGAGCAGTTCTTC. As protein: CSAPLLAETTNEQFF.

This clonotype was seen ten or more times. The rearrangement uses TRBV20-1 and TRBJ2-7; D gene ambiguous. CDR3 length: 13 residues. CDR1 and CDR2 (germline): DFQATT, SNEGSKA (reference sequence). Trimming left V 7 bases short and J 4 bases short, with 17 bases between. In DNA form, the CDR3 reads TGCAGTGGGACCCAGCTCGACTCGTACGAGCAGTACTTC. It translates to CSGTQLDSYEQYF.

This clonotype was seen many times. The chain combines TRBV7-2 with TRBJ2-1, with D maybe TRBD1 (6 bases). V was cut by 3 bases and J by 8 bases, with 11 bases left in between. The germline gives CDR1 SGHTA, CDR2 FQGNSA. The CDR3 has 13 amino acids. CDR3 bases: TGTGCCAGCAGCTTTACACGACAGGATGAGCAGTTCTTC. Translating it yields CASSFTRQDEQFF. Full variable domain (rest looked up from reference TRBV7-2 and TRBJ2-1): GAGVSQSPSNKVTEKGKDVELRCDPISGHTALYWYRQSLGQGLEFLIYFQGNSAPDKSGLPSDRFSAERTGGSVSTLTIQRTQQEDSAVYLCASSFTRQDEQFFGPGTRLTVL.

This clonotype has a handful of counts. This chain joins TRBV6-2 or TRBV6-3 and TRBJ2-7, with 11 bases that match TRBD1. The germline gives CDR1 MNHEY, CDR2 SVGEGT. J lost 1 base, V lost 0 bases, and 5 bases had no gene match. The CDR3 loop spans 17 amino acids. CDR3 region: CASSYSTGQGASYEQYF. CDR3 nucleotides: TGTGCCAGCAGTTACTCGACCGGACAGGGGGCGTCCTACGAGCAGTACTTC.

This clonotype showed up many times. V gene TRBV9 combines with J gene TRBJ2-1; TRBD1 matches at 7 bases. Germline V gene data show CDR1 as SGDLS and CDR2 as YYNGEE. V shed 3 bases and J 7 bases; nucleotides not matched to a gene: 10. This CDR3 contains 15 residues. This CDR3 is CASSGGQSSWNEQFF. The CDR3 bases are TGTGCCAGCAGCGGGGGACAGAGCTCCTGGAATGAGCAGTTCTTC.